The rows below give T cell receptor beta chains drawn from one sample of a study of shared clonotypes between healthy human individuals. Assay used: immunoSEQ multiplex PCR; TCRdb lists only in-frame clones, some missing. The sample holds about 1.5 million clones, 95% to 99% seen once. Sequenced sample: naive CD4+ T cells sorted from blood. These receptors were obtained from a man under 40 in good health. Both conserved end residues are part of each CDR3. A D gene is named only where the DNA matches it firmly. Clone size, where shown, is once, few, many, or a class for clones that have expanded.

J gene: TRBJ2-7
V gene: TRBV2
D gene: TRBD1
clone size: .
CDR3 DNA: TGTGCCAGCAGTCTAGACAGGGGAAGGCAGTACTTC
CDR3 protein: CASSLDRGRQYF

J gene: TRBJ2-2
V gene: TRBV6-5
D gene: .
clone size: .
CDR3 DNA: TGTGCCAGCAGTTACGAGTTCGGGGAGCTGTTTTTT
CDR3 protein: CASSYEFGELFF

J gene: TRBJ1-2
V gene: TRBV5-1
D gene: .
clone size: .
CDR3 DNA: TGCGCCAGCAGCTTTAGCCAAAGCTATGGCTACACCTTC
CDR3 protein: CASSFSQSYGYTF

J gene: TRBJ2-7
V gene: TRBV5-4
D gene: TRBD2
clone size: .
CDR3 DNA: TGTGCCAGCAGCATACAACTAGCGGGATACGAGCAGTACTTC
CDR3 protein: CASSIQLAGYEQYF

J gene: TRBJ2-2
V gene: TRBV10-2
D gene: TRBD1
clone size: .
CDR3 DNA: TGCGCCAGCAGCCAGCCGACAGGGGGAGGCACCGGGGAGCTGTTTTTT
CDR3 protein: CASSQPTGGGTGELFF

J gene: TRBJ1-2
V gene: TRBV18
D gene: .
clone size: .
CDR3 DNA: TGTGCCAGCTCACCAGGGTCTAACTATGGCTACACCTTC
CDR3 protein: CASSPGSNYGYTF

J gene: TRBJ2-1
V gene: TRBV7-3
D gene: .
clone size: .
CDR3 DNA: TGTGCCAGCAGCTTAATGGGGGGCGATGAGCAGTTCTTC
CDR3 protein: CASSLMGGDEQFF

J gene: TRBJ1-5
V gene: TRBV5-1
D gene: .
clone size: .
CDR3 DNA: TGCGCCAGCAGCCTGGACAGTAGCAATCAGCCCCAGCATTTT
CDR3 protein: CASSLDSSNQPQHF

J gene: TRBJ2-1
V gene: TRBV27
D gene: .
clone size: .
CDR3 DNA: TGTGCCAGCAGCCCCTTTCCGGACAATGAGCAGTTCTTC
CDR3 protein: CASSPFPDNEQFF

J gene: TRBJ2-1
V gene: TRBV18
D gene: .
clone size: .
CDR3 DNA: TGTGCCAGCTCATCACTGACCGGGGCAAATGAGCAGTTCTTC
CDR3 protein: CASSSLTGANEQFF

J gene: TRBJ2-1
V gene: TRBV2
D gene: .
clone size: .
CDR3 DNA: TGTGCCAGCATCCAGGGGGGGACTAAGTTCTTC
CDR3 protein: CASIQGGTKFF

J gene: TRBJ2-3
V gene: TRBV7-9
D gene: TRBD2
clone size: .
CDR3 DNA: TGTGCCAGCAGACATTATACCGGACTAGCGGGAGAGGGAGATACGCAGTATTTT
CDR3 protein: CASRHYTGLAGEGDTQYF

J gene: TRBJ1-5
V gene: TRBV28
D gene: .
clone size: .
CDR3 DNA: TGTGCCAGCACTATCGCGGCCCTCGCTCAGCCCCAGCATTTT
CDR3 protein: CASTIAALAQPQHF

J gene: TRBJ2-7
V gene: TRBV14
D gene: .
clone size: .
CDR3 DNA: TGTGCCAGCAGCCAAGGGCTACCGACCTACGAGCAGTACTTC
CDR3 protein: CASSQGLPTYEQYF

J gene: TRBJ1-5
V gene: TRBV28
D gene: .
clone size: .
CDR3 DNA: TGTGCCAGCAGTTTCCGACTTAGCAATCAGCCCCAGCATTTT
CDR3 protein: CASSFRLSNQPQHF

J gene: TRBJ2-1
V gene: TRBV5-6
D gene: .
clone size: .
CDR3 DNA: TGTGCCAGCAGCTTGGGGCTATATTACAATGAGCAGTTCTTC
CDR3 protein: CASSLGLYYNEQFF

J gene: TRBJ2-5
V gene: TRBV28
D gene: TRBD2
clone size: once
CDR3 DNA: TGTGCCAGCCCTTATCCGCCGGGACTAGCGGGAGACAAGGGTTGGACCCAGTACTTC
CDR3 protein: CASPYPPGLAGDKGWTQYF

J gene: TRBJ2-4
V gene: TRBV28
D gene: .
clone size: .
CDR3 DNA: TGTGCCAGCAGCAGCGACGGGAACATTCAGTACTTC
CDR3 protein: CASSSDGNIQYF

J gene: TRBJ1-4
V gene: TRBV4-2
D gene: .
clone size: .
CDR3 DNA: TGTGCCAGCAGCCAAGGGAGGGGGACGGAAGAAAAACTGTTTTTT
CDR3 protein: CASSQGRGTEEKLFF

J gene: TRBJ1-3
V gene: TRBV7-8
D gene: TRBD1
clone size: .
CDR3 DNA: TGTGCCAGCAGCATCCGGGACAGGGGGCTGTCTGGAAACACCATATATTTT
CDR3 protein: CASSIRDRGLSGNTIYF

J gene: TRBJ1-5
V gene: TRBV7-2
D gene: .
clone size: .
CDR3 DNA: TGTGCCAGCAGCTTAAGGTACAGATTAAACAATCAGCCCCAGCATTTT
CDR3 protein: CASSLRYRLNNQPQHF

J gene: TRBJ1-5
V gene: TRBV28
D gene: TRBD1
clone size: .
CDR3 DNA: TGTGCCAGCAGTCGGACAGGAGGGAGCAATCAGCCCCAGCATTTT
CDR3 protein: CASSRTGGSNQPQHF

J gene: TRBJ1-1
V gene: TRBV11-2
D gene: .
clone size: .
CDR3 DNA: TGTGCCAGCACCCCCGGGGTTAGCTTTGGAATTGAAGCTTTCTTT
CDR3 protein: CASTPGVSFGIEAFF

J gene: TRBJ2-4
V gene: TRBV28
D gene: .
clone size: once
CDR3 DNA: TGTGCCAGCAGTTTATCTTTCATTCAGTACTTC
CDR3 protein: CASSLSFIQYF

J gene: TRBJ1-3
V gene: TRBV5-6
D gene: .
clone size: .
CDR3 DNA: TGTGCCAGCAGCCTCATGAGCTCTGGAAACACCATATATTTT
CDR3 protein: CASSLMSSGNTIYF

J gene: TRBJ2-1
V gene: TRBV6-5
D gene: TRBD1
clone size: .
CDR3 DNA: TGTGCCAGCAGATTCCGGGACAGGGGAGTGAATGAGCAGTTCTTC
CDR3 protein: CASRFRDRGVNEQFF

J gene: TRBJ2-4
V gene: TRBV7-2
D gene: TRBD2
clone size: .
CDR3 DNA: TGTGCCAGCAGTTCTAGAGTAGCGGGAGTCAAAAACATTCAGTACTTC
CDR3 protein: CASSSRVAGVKNIQYF

J gene: TRBJ2-3
V gene: TRBV7-2
D gene: TRBD2
clone size: .
CDR3 DNA: TGTGCCAGCAGCTTATCCGGGAGGCCAGATACGCAGTATTTT
CDR3 protein: CASSLSGRPDTQYF

J gene: TRBJ2-4
V gene: TRBV7-2
D gene: TRBD2
clone size: .
CDR3 DNA: TGTGCCAGCAGGGCTGGGACTAGCTCCTGGGGGGCCAAAAACATTCAGTACTTC
CDR3 protein: CASRAGTSSWGAKNIQYF

J gene: TRBJ2-1
V gene: TRBV20-1
D gene: .
clone size: .
CDR3 DNA: TGCAGTGCGCCACGTCTCTATGAGCAGTTCTTC
CDR3 protein: CSAPRLYEQFF

J gene: TRBJ2-4
V gene: TRBV11-2
D gene: .
clone size: .
CDR3 DNA: TGTGCCAGCAGCTTAAGTATAGCCAAAAACATTCAGTACTTC
CDR3 protein: CASSLSIAKNIQYF

J gene: TRBJ2-7
V gene: TRBV10-3
D gene: TRBD1
clone size: .
CDR3 DNA: TGTGCCATCGGGACAGGGATGAGGTCCTACGAGCAGTACTTC
CDR3 protein: CAIGTGMRSYEQYF

J gene: TRBJ2-2
V gene: TRBV25-1
D gene: TRBD2
clone size: .
CDR3 DNA: TGTGCCAGCAGTGGGACTAGCCTGAGTACCGGGGAGCTGTTTTTT
CDR3 protein: CASSGTSLSTGELFF

J gene: TRBJ2-2
V gene: TRBV7-8
D gene: TRBD1
clone size: .
CDR3 DNA: TGTGCCAGCAGCCCCGTGAGGGGGCCTCCGAACACCGGGGAGCTGTTTTTT
CDR3 protein: CASSPVRGPPNTGELFF

J gene: TRBJ2-6
V gene: TRBV6-6
D gene: .
clone size: .
CDR3 DNA: TGTGCCAGCAGCAAAGGACCTGGGGCCGGGGCCAACGTCCTGACTTTC
CDR3 protein: CASSKGPGAGANVLTF

J gene: TRBJ2-3
V gene: TRBV7-8
D gene: .
clone size: .
CDR3 DNA: TGTGCCAGCAGCCTAAGGGGGTCCGCAGATACGCAGTATTTT
CDR3 protein: CASSLRGSADTQYF

J gene: TRBJ1-1
V gene: TRBV6-5
D gene: TRBD1
clone size: .
CDR3 DNA: TGTGCCAGCATTAGACCGGGACAGGGCACTGAAGCTTTCTTT
CDR3 protein: CASIRPGQGTEAFF

J gene: TRBJ2-2
V gene: TRBV2
D gene: .
clone size: .
CDR3 DNA: TGTGCCAGCAGTTTTCCGGGACGGTCCACCGGGGAGCTGTTTTTT
CDR3 protein: CASSFPGRSTGELFF

J gene: TRBJ2-2
V gene: TRBV14
D gene: .
clone size: .
CDR3 DNA: TGTGCCAGCAGCCAAGCTCTCAGGGAGAGCGGGGAGCTGTTTTTT
CDR3 protein: CASSQALRESGELFF

J gene: TRBJ1-5
V gene: TRBV28
D gene: .
clone size: .
CDR3 DNA: TGTGCCAGCAGCTCCAGCGACGCCCCTCGGGGAAAGCCCCAGCATTTT
CDR3 protein: CASSSSDAPRGKPQHF

J gene: TRBJ2-1
V gene: TRBV9
D gene: TRBD1
clone size: .
CDR3 DNA: TGTGCCAGTTCCCAGGGGGCGATCGACAATGAGCAGTTCTTC
CDR3 protein: CASSQGAIDNEQFF

J gene: TRBJ2-7
V gene: TRBV5-6
D gene: .
clone size: .
CDR3 DNA: TGTGCCAGCAGCTTGTCTGTGGGAGCAACCTACGAGCAGTACTTC
CDR3 protein: CASSLSVGATYEQYF

J gene: TRBJ2-3
V gene: TRBV11-2
D gene: .
clone size: .
CDR3 DNA: TGTGCCAGCAGCTTACGAGCGGGTGGTTCAGATACGCAGTATTTT
CDR3 protein: CASSLRAGGSDTQYF

J gene: TRBJ2-7
V gene: TRBV6-1
D gene: TRBD1
clone size: .
CDR3 DNA: TGTGCCAGCAGTGGCGTCCGGGACAGAGGATCCCCGAACTTC
CDR3 protein: CASSGVRDRGSPNF

J gene: TRBJ2-7
V gene: TRBV19
D gene: .
clone size: .
CDR3 DNA: TGTGCCAGTAGTATAGGTGGATGGGCCTACGAGCAGTACTTC
CDR3 protein: CASSIGGWAYEQYF

J gene: TRBJ2-5
V gene: TRBV19
D gene: .
clone size: .
CDR3 DNA: TGTGCCAGTAGTTCGCCCGGGACGAAAGAGACCCAGTACTTC
CDR3 protein: CASSSPGTKETQYF

J gene: TRBJ2-7
V gene: TRBV4-2
D gene: TRBD2
clone size: .
CDR3 DNA: TGTGCCAGCAGCCAAGGACTAGCGCTAAGCTCCTACGAGCAGTACTTC
CDR3 protein: CASSQGLALSSYEQYF

J gene: TRBJ2-7
V gene: TRBV6-1
D gene: .
clone size: .
CDR3 DNA: TGTGCCAGCAGCCTGGGGGCCTACGAGCAGTACTTC
CDR3 protein: CASSLGAYEQYF